This T cell receptor (beta chain) was obtained from a study of blood T cell repertoires in COVID-19 (dated by TCRdb to 2019 to 2021). Broadly, across the study: The collaborator samples originated in the United States, Italy and Spain and spanned the acute and convalescent phases of COVID-19. The prospective study material was composed of cDNA or gDNA derived from T cells, B-cell-depleted T cells, or PBMCs. The dataset comprised deeply sampled blood TCRbeta repertoires from subjects exposed to, actively infected with, or recovered from COVID-19. A freely available public database, intended as a resource for researchers studying the immune response to SARS-CoV-2, is where the repertoires were released. Samples came from the ongoing ImmuneRACE study (first 160 participants) plus 1,254 subjects from 6 global collaborators. Sample metadata almost always included a de-identified subject ID, COVID-19 status, age in years and sex. Where HLA class I and class II types were available, the types were taken from metadata supplied by the sample provider, not from assay-based typing.

Notes on this clone: It has no known antigen specificity. The sample holds no much larger clone one base away, and base qualities are not on file.

General findings and caveats noted by the study authors: The amount of clinical and demographic metadata varied by source and participant and was provided uncurated.

The V and J ends are trimmed by 0 bases and 3 bases, leaving 11 bases between them. The germline V gene (reference sequence) sets CDR1 to MNHEY and CDR2 to SMNVEV. CDR3 length: 15 amino acids, cysteine to phenylalanine. The entry retains the CDR3 DNA only, 45 bases that are in frame from base 1. Whole blood was collected in K2EDTA tubes by collaborating institutions according to the institutions' own protocols. Collaborator samples were shipped for TCRbeta analysis as frozen whole blood, isolated PBMCs, or DNA extracted from either sample type. The immunoSEQ Assay, a bias-controlled multiplex PCR, was used to amplify TCRbeta CDR3 regions from genomic DNA. The original pipeline was this. The number of nucleated cells in each sample was estimated from the amplification of reference gene primers within the assay. To quantify the absolute abundance of each unique TCRbeta CDR3 rearrangement, sequence reads were collapsed and filtered. For each sample, productive Simpson clonality was calculated as the square root of Simpson's diversity index over productive rearrangements. TCRdb re-hosts the immuneACCESS table, in-frame sequences only. Its copies lack some clones; in the studies checked, an unresolved V gene accounts for under half of them, and the cause for the rest is not known. V and J calls and clone size are given by that table; D and trimming were obtained from the DNA. The sample profile shows more than 95,000 clones; roughly nine tenths of them were found once. Jointly, the top ten make up 7.7% of the sample.

The rearranged segments are TRBV27 and TRBJ1-1; the D gene is unclear. The sequenced material came from peripheral blood. This receptor was identified in a human donor in a cohort sampled during active COVID-19. CDR3 reads: CASSLSVGGHTEAFF. The sequence in DNA is TGTGCCAGCAGTTTATCGGTAGGAGGGCACACTGAAGCTTTCTTT.